The source of this T cell receptor (beta chain) is a study of CD8 T cells in ankylosing spondylitis. Notes on the study in general: For ankylosing spondylitis blood, a TCR beta motif of roughly 8 highly homologous variants appeared characteristic. Significant enrichment of disease-linked clones was reportedly seen in matched ankylosing spondylitis synovial fluid.

TCRdb redid the calling of the 5' RACE reads with MiXCR, one entry per CDR3 protein. The profile shows about 390,000 distinct CDR3 sequences, around 24% of them singletons. This clonotype was counted a few times. As yet, its antigen is unknown. This CDR3 region has 15 residues. CDR1 and CDR2 (germline): SGHTA, FQGNSA. Losses at the gene ends were 5 bases for V and 4 bases for J; bases not matched to a gene: 7. The rearrangement joins TRBV7-2 to TRBJ2-2; 7 nucleotides align to TRBD1. The sequence came from a male donor with ankylosing spondylitis. The specimen sequenced was blood, either unsorted or a sorted T cell fraction (not recorded which). CDR3: CASSLRQGITGELFF. The DNA for the CDR3 is TGTGCCAGCAGCCTGAGACAGGGTATCACCGGGGAGCTGTTTTTT.